The 23 T cell receptor beta chains in this list originate from one sample, sequenced in a study of OX40 agonist ivuxolimab in advanced cancers. Data came from immunoSEQ multiplex PCR; TCRdb stores just in-frame clones and leaves some out. The data contain tens of thousands of clones, roughly 94% of them singletons. This sample comprised CD4+ or CD8+ T cells sorted from blood, obtained in a trial of the OX40 agonist ivuxolimab. These receptors all stem from an adult with an advanced solid tumor such as melanoma, head and neck, liver or kidney cancer.

The chain couples TRBV25-1 to TRBJ2-2; D call uncertain. The CDR3 is 13 residues long. The V end was cut by 7 bases, the J end by 0 bases, with 6 bases between. Germline V gene data show CDR1 as MGHDK and CDR2 as SYGVNS. DNA for the CDR3: TGTGCCAGCAAGGTAACGAACACCGGGGAGCTGTTTTTT. Translation gives CASKVTNTGELFF.

Here the CDR3 DNA reads TGTGCCAGCAGCTTTGGACAGGGAACCCTCACCTACGAGCAGTACTTC. It is translated as CASSFGQGTLTYEQYF. The chain uses TRBV28 and TRBJ2-7, with 8 bases lining up with TRBD1. The CDR3 loop spans 16 amino acids. Trimming cost V 6 bases and J 2 bases; bases outside gene matches: 12. Germline V gene data show CDR1 as MDHEN and CDR2 as SYDVKM. Filled out from reference TRBV28 and TRBJ2-7, the complete variable domain reads DVKVTQSSRYLVKRTGEKVFLECVQDMDHENMFWYRQDPGLGLRLIYFSYDVKMKEKGDIPEGYSVSREKKERFSLILESASTNQTSMYLCASSFGQGTLTYEQYFGPGTRLTVT.

This chain connects TRBV2 to TRBJ2-5; D might be TRBD1 (7 bases). Trimming removed 6 bases at V and 0 bases at J, with 23 bases between. Per germline, CDR1 SNHLY and CDR2 FYNNEI. This CDR3 has 18 residues. CDR3 region: CASRMTGTVRDYQETQYF. The DNA for the CDR3 is TGTGCCAGCAGGATGACAGGGACAGTCCGGGACTACCAAGAGACCCAGTACTTC. The variable domain in full, with the rest retrieved from reference TRBV2 and TRBJ2-5, is EPEVTQTPSHQVTQMGQEVILRCVPISNHLYFYWYRQILGQKVEFLVSFYNNEISEKSEIFDDQFSVERPDGSNFTLKIRSTKLEDSAMYFCASRMTGTVRDYQETQYFGPGTRLLVL.

The chain couples TRBV7-6 to TRBJ2-7; 13 bases line up with TRBD2. The CDR3 is 16 residues long. CDR1 SGHVS and CDR2 FNYEAQ come from the germline V gene. The junction had 8 bases not matched to a gene; V was cut back by 4 bases and J by 5 bases. The CDR3: CASSSKGLAGPDEQYF. CDR3 coding DNA: TGTGCCAGCAGCTCAAAGGGACTAGCGGGGCCCGACGAGCAGTACTTC. Combining the CDR3 with reference TRBV7-6 and TRBJ2-7 gives the whole variable domain GAGVSQSPRYKVTKRGQDVALRCDPISGHVSLYWYRQALGQGPEFLTYFNYEAQQDKSGLPNDRFSAERPEGSISTLTIQRTEQRDSAMYRCASSSKGLAGPDEQYFGPGTRLTVT.

This clone was counted only a few times. J is TRBJ1-5 and V is TRBV27; D is unresolved. Germline V gives CDR1 MNHEY, CDR2 SMNVEV (reference sequence). This CDR3 contains 15 residues. Trimming took off 7 bases at V and 5 bases at J, with 18 bases between the two ends. This chain's CDR3 is CASTSSVGPHQPQHF. CDR3 coding DNA: TGTGCCAGCACCTCCTCGGTTGGACCCCATCAGCCCCAGCATTTT.

The chain uses TRBV28 and TRBJ2-7; 11 bases line up with TRBD2. Germline V gene lookup returns CDR1 MDHEN and CDR2 SYDVKM. CDR3 size: 16 residues. V trimming: 1 base; J trimming: 7 bases; junction bases outside the gene matches: 9. The CDR3 bases are TGTGCCAGCAGTTTATTCGTGGGACTAGCGGCCGGGGAGCAGTACTTC. This encodes CASSLFVGLAAGEQYF.

The DNA for the CDR3 is TGCGCCAGCAGCCAAGGGCTAGCGGGAGTATACAATGAGCAGTTCTTC. This sequence encodes CASSQGLAGVYNEQFF. V and J are TRBV4-1 and TRBJ2-1; 10 positions match TRBD2. Germline CDR1 MGHRA, CDR2 YSYEKL. V shed 1 base, J shed 4 bases, and the junction held 4 bases outside the gene matches. This CDR3 contains 16 residues.

The CDR3 coding sequence is TGCGCCAGCAGCCCCGGGACAGGGATCTGGCAGCCCCAGCATTTT. This gives the protein CASSPGTGIWQPQHF. The rearrangement joins TRBV4-3 to TRBJ1-5, with 9 positions matching TRBD1. CDR1 LGHNA and CDR2 YSLEER come from the germline V gene. Losses at the gene ends were 4 bases for V and 7 bases for J; bases not matched to a gene: 8. The CDR3 runs 15 residues.

The chain has TRBV2 and TRBJ2-2; perhaps TRBD1 as D (6 bases). Germline V gene sequence: CDR1 SNHLY, CDR2 FYNNEI. This CDR3 is built from 13 residues. Trimming took off 6 bases at V and 5 bases at J, with 10 bases between the two ends. In DNA, the CDR3 is TGTGCCAGCAGGGGGGCCCATACCGGGGAGCTGTTTTTT. Its protein product is CASRGAHTGELFF. The variable domain in full, with the rest retrieved from reference TRBV2 and TRBJ2-2, is EPEVTQTPSHQVTQMGQEVILRCVPISNHLYFYWYRQILGQKVEFLVSFYNNEISEKSEIFDDQFSVERPDGSNFTLKIRSTKLEDSAMYFCASRGAHTGELFFGEGSRLTVL.

The chain uses TRBV7-9 and TRBJ2-1; 7 positions agree with TRBD2. The CDR3 loop spans 15 amino acids. Looked up from germline, CDR1 is SEHNR and CDR2 is FQNEAQ (reference sequence). J gave up 4 bases and V 5 bases, and 8 bases lay outside the gene matches. Here the CDR3 reads CASSPRDYPYNEQFF. Written as DNA, the CDR3 is TGTGCCAGCAGCCCCCGGGACTACCCTTACAATGAGCAGTTCTTC.

The rearrangement links TRBV2 to TRBJ2-7; TRBD1 is a possible D gene (5 bases). Germline values: CDR1 SNHLY, CDR2 FYNNEI. Trimming took off 0 bases at V and 2 bases at J, with 11 bases between the two ends. The CDR3 loop spans 15 amino acids. The CDR3 sequence: CASSEAPGSTYEQYF. The CDR3 nucleotides read TGTGCCAGCAGTGAAGCGCCAGGGTCCACCTACGAGCAGTACTTC.

The rearrangement uses TRBV4-3 and TRBJ2-5; 7 bases line up with TRBD2. V shed 0 bases, J shed 5 bases, and the junction held 3 bases outside the gene matches. The CDR3 totals 14 residues. In germline, CDR1 is LGHNA, CDR2 YSLEER. The CDR3 spells CASSQERAGETQYF. The CDR3 bases are TGCGCCAGCAGCCAAGAAAGAGCGGGGGAGACCCAGTACTTC.

The CDR3 bases are TGTGCCAGCAGCTTAGCGGGACTAGCGGGCTACGAGCAGTACTTC. Encoded protein: CASSLAGLAGYEQYF. The rearrangement uses TRBV7-9 and TRBJ2-7; 12 bases align to TRBD2. The CDR3 consists of 15 residues. Germline assignment: CDR1 SEHNR and CDR2 FQNEAQ (reference sequence). Trimming took 0 bases from V and 3 from J; bases not matched to a gene: 0.

V is TRBV7-2 and J is TRBJ2-7; D is possibly TRBD2 (6 bases). Trimming removed 6 bases from V and 2 bases from J, with 17 bases in between. Germline CDR1 reads SGHTA; CDR2 reads FQGNSA. The CDR3 runs 15 residues. CDR3 sequence (DNA): TGTGCCAGCAGGGAAGGTGGGGGGTCCACCTACGAGCAGTACTTC. It encodes CASREGGGSTYEQYF.

V and J are TRBV4-2 and TRBJ1-5; possibly TRBD1 for D (5 bases). V lost 0 bases and J 3 bases, leaving 9 bases between the germline ends. Germline CDR1 is LGHNA and CDR2 is YNFKEQ. The CDR3 length is 15 residues. CDR3 sequence: CASSQDSGVNQPQHF. CDR3 nucleotide sequence: TGTGCCAGCAGCCAAGACTCGGGGGTCAATCAGCCCCAGCATTTT.

The count of this clone is one. The V gene is TRBV7-9, the J gene TRBJ2-3, with D possibly being TRBD2 (5 bases). V shed 2 bases and J shed 1 base, with 16 bases lying between them. The CDR3 is 17 amino acids. Germline assignment: CDR1 SEHNR and CDR2 FQNEAQ (reference sequence). The CDR3 spells CASSLPRTESGTDTQYF. CDR3 in DNA: TGTGCCAGCAGCTTACCTCGGACTGAGTCTGGCACAGATACGCAGTATTTT.

J is TRBJ2-7 and V is TRBV19; D is undetermined. Between the trimmed V and J ends, which lost 4 bases and 6 bases, there was a span of 13 bases. Germline V gene lookup returns CDR1 LNHDA and CDR2 SQIVND (reference sequence). CDR3 size: 13 residues. CDR3 nucleotides: TGTGCCAGTAGTACCCTCGAGCTCCCCGAGCAGTACTTC. Protein: CASSTLELPEQYF.

The gene calls are TRBV27 and TRBJ2-3, with D unclear. The CDR3 runs 12 residues. Trimming took 6 bases from V and 14 from J, leaving 18 bases between them. The germline CDR1 and CDR2 sequences are MNHEY and SMNVEV (reference sequence). Here the CDR3 reads CASRGDGPLGYF. The CDR3 DNA reads as TGTGCCAGCAGAGGTGACGGACCCCTGGGGTATTTT.

Relative to its sample, this clone is medium-sized. Written as DNA, the CDR3 is TGTGCCACCAGCAGAATCCCGTACCAACAGGGGGAGGGGGAGCAGTACTTC. It translates to CATSRIPYQQGEGEQYF. The V gene is TRBV15, the J gene TRBJ2-7; tentative D call: TRBD1 (8 bases). CDR1 and CDR2 from the germline V gene are LNHNV and YYDKDF (reference sequence). The CDR3 has 17 residues. Trimming took 2 bases from V and 7 from J, leaving 24 bases between them.

V is TRBV9 and J is TRBJ2-7; possible D gene TRBD1, 5 bases. Trimming pared 2 bases from V and 7 bases from J, leaving 13 bases between. Germline CDR1 and CDR2: SGDLS and YYNGEE. The CDR3 spans 13 residues. The CDR3 region has the DNA TGTGCCAGCAGCGTGCAAGGGTCAGGGGAGCAGTACTTC. Protein sequence: CASSVQGSGEQYF.

The chain links TRBV19 to TRBJ2-3, with a weak D call TRBD1 (6 bases). V lost 4 bases to trimming and J lost 2 bases, with 10 bases between them. Germline V gives CDR1 LNHDA, CDR2 SQIVND (reference sequence). The CDR3 covers 14 residues. The DNA for the CDR3 is TGTGCCAGTAGTACAGGGGCATACACAGATACGCAGTATTTT. Its translation: CASSTGAYTDTQYF.

The count of this clone is one. This chain joins TRBV7-9 and TRBJ2-2, with D perhaps TRBD2 (5 bases). Trimming stripped 2 bases from V and 0 bases from J, with 19 bases between. CDR1 is SEHNR and CDR2 is FQNEAQ in the germline V gene (reference sequence). The CDR3 spans 19 residues. The CDR3, as DNA: TGTGCCAGCAGCTTAAGAGAGGCCTTCGCGACTACGAACACCGGGGAGCTGTTTTTT. Encoded protein: CASSLREAFATTNTGELFF.

This clone appeared once. This chain connects TRBV13 to TRBJ1-5; no clear D. CDR1 and CDR2 (germline): PRHDT, FYEKMQ (reference sequence). Trimming pared 3 bases from V and 7 bases from J, leaving 10 bases between. The CDR3 sequence is 13 residues long. The CDR3 spells CASSLWGNQPQHF. For the CDR3, the DNA is TGTGCCAGCAGCTTGTGGGGAAACCAGCCCCAGCATTTT.